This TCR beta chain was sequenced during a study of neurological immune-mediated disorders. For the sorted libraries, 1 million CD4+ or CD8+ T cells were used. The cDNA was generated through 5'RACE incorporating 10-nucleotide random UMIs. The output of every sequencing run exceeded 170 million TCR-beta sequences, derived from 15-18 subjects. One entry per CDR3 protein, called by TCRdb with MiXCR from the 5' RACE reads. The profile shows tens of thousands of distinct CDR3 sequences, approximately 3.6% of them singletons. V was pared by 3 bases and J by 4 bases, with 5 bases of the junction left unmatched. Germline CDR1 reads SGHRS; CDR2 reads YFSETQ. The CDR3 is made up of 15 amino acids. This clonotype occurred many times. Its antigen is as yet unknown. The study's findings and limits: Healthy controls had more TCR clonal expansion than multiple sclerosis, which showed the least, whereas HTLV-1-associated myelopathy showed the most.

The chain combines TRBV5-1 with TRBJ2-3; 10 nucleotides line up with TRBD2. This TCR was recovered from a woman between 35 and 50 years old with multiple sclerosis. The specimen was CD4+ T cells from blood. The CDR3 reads CASSSTSGVADTQYF. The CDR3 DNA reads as TGCGCCAGCAGCTCCACTAGCGGGGTAGCAGATACGCAGTATTTT. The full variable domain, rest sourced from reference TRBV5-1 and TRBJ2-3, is KAGVTQTPRYLIKTRGQQVTLSCSPISGHRSVSWYQQTPGQGLQFLFEYFSETQRNKGNFPGRFSGRQFSNSRSEMNVSTLELGDSALYLCASSSTSGVADTQYFGPGTRLTVL.